This TCR beta chain was identified during a study of blood T cell repertoires in COVID-19. The wider study: COVID-19 samples from acute and convalescent phases originated in the United States, Italy and Spain. T cells, B-cell-depleted T cells, or PBMCs provided the cDNA or gDNA that served as material.

In the study's own analysis: Amplification from reference gene primers served as the basis for estimated nucleated cell counts. Sequencing was performed with immunoSEQ multiplex PCR; in TCRdb, only in-frame clones are kept and a portion is missing. V and J calls plus clone size are reproduced from that table; the DNA served to infer D and trimming. The repertoire consists of approximately 300,000 clones, with 85% to 90% occurring once and the leading ten covering about 10%. V was clipped by 0 bases and J by 7 bases; unmatched bases: 12. CDR3 length: 17 amino acids. The chain combines TRBV5-3 with TRBJ2-7; TRBD2 aligns across 11 bases. TRBV5-3 has ORF status, its function being uncertain. This TCR was recovered from a woman aged 18-35 years who had recovered from COVID-19. Input material: PBMCs or T cells enriched from blood (not recorded which). In nucleotides, the CDR3 is TGTGCCAGAAGCTTGGAAACTAGCGGGGGCTGGTTAGGAGAGCAGTACTTC. This gives the protein CARSLETSGGWLGEQYF.